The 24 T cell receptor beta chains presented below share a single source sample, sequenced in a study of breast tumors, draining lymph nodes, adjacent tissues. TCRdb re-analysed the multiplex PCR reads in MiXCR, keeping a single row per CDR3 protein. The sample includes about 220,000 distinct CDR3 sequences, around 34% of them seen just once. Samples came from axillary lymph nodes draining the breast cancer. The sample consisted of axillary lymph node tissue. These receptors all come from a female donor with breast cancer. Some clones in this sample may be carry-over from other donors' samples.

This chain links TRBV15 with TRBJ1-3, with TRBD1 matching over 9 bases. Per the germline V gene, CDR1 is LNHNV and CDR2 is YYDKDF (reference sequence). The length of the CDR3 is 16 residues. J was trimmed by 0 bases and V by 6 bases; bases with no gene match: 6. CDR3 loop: CATSTRTGASGNTIYF. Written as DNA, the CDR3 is TGTGCCACCAGTACCCGGACAGGGGCCTCTGGAAACACCATATATTTT.

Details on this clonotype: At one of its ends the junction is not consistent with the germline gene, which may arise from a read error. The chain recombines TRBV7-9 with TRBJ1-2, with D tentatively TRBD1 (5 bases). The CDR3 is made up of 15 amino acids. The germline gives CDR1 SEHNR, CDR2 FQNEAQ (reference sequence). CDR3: CASSPPGRVGYGYPF. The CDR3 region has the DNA TGTGCCAGCAGCCCCCCAGGGCGGGTAGGCTATGGCTACCCCTTC. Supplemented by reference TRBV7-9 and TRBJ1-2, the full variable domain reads DTGVSQNPRHKITKRGQNVTFRCDPISEHNRLYWYRQTLGQGPEFLTYFQNEAQLEKSRLLSDRFSAERPKGSFSTLEIQRTEQGDSAMYLCASSPPGRVGYGYPFGSGTRLTVV.

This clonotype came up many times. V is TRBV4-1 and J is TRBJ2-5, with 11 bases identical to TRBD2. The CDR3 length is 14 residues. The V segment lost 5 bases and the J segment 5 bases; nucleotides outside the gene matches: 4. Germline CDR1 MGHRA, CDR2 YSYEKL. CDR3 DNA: TGCGCCAGCAGCTTACTAGCGGGGGCCGAGACCCAGTACTTC. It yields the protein CASSLLAGAETQYF.

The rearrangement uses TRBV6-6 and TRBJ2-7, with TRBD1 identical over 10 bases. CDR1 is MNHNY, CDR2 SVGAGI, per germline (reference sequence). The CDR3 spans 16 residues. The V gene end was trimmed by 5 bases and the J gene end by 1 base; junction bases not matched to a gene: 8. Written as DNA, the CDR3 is TGTGCCAGCAGTCCCGAGGGACAGGGGAAATCCTACGAGCAGTACTTC. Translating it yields CASSPEGQGKSYEQYF.

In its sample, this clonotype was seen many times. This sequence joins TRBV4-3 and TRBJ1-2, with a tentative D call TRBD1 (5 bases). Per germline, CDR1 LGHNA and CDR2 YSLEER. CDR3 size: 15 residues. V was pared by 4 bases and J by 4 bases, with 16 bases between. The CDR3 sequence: CASSPRHGGVYGYTF. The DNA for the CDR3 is TGCGCCAGCAGCCCAAGACACGGGGGGGTCTATGGCTACACCTTC.

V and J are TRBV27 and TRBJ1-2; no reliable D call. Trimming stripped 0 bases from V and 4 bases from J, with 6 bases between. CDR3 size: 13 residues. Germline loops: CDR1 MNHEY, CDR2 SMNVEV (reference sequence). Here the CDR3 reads CASSLSVSYGYTF. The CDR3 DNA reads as TGTGCCAGCAGTTTATCGGTCAGCTATGGCTACACCTTC.

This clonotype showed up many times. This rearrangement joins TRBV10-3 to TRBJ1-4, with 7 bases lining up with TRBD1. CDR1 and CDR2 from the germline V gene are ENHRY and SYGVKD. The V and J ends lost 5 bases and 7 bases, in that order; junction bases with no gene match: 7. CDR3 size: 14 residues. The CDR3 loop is CAISNTQGSEKLFF. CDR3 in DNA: TGTGCCATCAGTAATACACAGGGGTCTGAAAAACTGTTTTTT.

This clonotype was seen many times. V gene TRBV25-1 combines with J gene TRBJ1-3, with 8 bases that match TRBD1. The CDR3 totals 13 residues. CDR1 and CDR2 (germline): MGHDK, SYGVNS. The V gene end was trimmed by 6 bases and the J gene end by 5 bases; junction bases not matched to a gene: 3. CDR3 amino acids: CASSDRGRNTIYF. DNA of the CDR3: TGTGCCAGCAGCGACAGGGGAAGAAACACCATATATTTT.

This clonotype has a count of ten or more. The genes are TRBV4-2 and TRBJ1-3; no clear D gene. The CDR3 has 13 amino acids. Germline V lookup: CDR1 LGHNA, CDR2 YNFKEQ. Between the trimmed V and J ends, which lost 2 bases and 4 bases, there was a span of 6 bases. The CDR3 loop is CASSQSDGNTIYF. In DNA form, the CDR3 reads TGTGCCAGCAGCCAATCAGACGGAAACACCATATATTTT.

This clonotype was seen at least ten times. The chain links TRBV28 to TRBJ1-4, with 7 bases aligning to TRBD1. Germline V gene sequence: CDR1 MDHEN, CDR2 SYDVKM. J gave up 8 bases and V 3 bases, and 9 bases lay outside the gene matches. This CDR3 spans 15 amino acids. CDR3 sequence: CASSLEGAGEEKLFF. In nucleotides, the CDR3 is TGTGCCAGCAGTTTGGAGGGGGCAGGCGAGGAAAAACTGTTTTTT.

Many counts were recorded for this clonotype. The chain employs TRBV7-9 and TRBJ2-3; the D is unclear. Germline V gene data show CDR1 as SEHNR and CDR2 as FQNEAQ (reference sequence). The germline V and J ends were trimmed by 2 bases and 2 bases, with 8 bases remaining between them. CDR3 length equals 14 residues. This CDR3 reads CASSLTGSTDTQYF. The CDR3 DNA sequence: TGTGCCAGCAGCTTAACCGGATCCACAGATACGCAGTATTTT. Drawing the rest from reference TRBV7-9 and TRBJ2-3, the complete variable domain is DTGVSQNPRHKITKRGQNVTFRCDPISEHNRLYWYRQTLGQGPEFLTYFQNEAQLEKSRLLSDRFSAERPKGSFSTLEIQRTEQGDSAMYLCASSLTGSTDTQYFGPGTRLTVL.

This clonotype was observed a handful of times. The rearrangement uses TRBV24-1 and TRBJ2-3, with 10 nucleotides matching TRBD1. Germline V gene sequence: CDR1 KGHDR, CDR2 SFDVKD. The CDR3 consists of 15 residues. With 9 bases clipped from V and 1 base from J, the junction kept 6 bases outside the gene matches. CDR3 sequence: CATELGTGGTDTQYF. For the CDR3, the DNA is TGTGCCACCGAGCTCGGGACAGGGGGCACAGATACGCAGTATTTT.

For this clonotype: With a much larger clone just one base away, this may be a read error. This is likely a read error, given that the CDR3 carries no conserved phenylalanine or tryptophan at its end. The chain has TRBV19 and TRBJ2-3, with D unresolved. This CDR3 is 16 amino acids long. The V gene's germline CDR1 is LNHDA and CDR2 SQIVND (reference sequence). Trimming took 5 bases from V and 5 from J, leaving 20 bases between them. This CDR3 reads CASSAYLSGGEDTQYS. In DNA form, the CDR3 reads TGTGCCAGTAGTGCCTACTTATCCGGCGGTGAAGATACGCAGTATTCT.

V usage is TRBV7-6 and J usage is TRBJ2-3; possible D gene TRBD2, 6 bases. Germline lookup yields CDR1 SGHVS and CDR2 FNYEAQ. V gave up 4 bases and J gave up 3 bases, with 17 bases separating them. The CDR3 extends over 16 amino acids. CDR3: CASSSLFLGGTDTQYF. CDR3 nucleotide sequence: TGTGCCAGCAGCTCCCTTTTTCTGGGGGGAACAGATACGCAGTATTTT.

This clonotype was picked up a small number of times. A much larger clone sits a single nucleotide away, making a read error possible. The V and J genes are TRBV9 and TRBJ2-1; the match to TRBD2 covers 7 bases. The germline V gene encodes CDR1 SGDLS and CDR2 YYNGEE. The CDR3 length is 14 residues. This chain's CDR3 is CASNRAGADNEQSF. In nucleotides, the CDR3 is TGTGCCAGCAATCGGGCGGGAGCTGATAATGAGCAGTCCTTC. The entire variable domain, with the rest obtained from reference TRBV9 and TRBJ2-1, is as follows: DSGVTQTPKHLITATGQRVTLRCSPRSGDLSVYWYQQSLDQGLQFLIQYYNGEERAKGNILERFSAQQFPDLHSELNLSSLELGDSALYFCASNRAGADNEQSFGPGTRLTVL.

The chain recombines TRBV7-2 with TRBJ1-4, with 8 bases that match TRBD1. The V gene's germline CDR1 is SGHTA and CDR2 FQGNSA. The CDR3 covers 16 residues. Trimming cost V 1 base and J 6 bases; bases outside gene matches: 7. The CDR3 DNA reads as TGTGCCAGCAGCTTAGTAGGTCAGGGGGCTGATGAAAAACTGTTTTTT. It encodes CASSLVGQGADEKLFF. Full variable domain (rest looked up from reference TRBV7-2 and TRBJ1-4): GAGVSQSPSNKVTEKGKDVELRCDPISGHTALYWYRQSLGQGLEFLIYFQGNSAPDKSGLPSDRFSAERTGGSVSTLTIQRTQQEDSAVYLCASSLVGQGADEKLFFGSGTQLSVL.

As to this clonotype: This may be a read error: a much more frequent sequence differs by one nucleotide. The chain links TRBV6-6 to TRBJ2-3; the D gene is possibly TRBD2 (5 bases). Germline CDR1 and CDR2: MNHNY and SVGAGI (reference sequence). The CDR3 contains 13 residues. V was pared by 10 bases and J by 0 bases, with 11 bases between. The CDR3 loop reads CAIARPSTDTQYF. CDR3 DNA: TGTGCCATAGCGCGACCGAGCACAGATACGCAGTATTTT.

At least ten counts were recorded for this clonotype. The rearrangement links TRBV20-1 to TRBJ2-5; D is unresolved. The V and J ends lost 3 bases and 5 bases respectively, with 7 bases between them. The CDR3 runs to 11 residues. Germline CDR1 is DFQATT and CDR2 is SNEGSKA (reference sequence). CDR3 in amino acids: CSASSRETQYF. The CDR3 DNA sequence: TGCAGTGCTAGCTCGAGGGAGACCCAGTACTTC.

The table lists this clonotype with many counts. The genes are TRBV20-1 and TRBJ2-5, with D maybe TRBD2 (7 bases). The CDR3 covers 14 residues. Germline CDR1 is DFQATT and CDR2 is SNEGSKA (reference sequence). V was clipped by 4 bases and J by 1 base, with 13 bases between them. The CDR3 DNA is TGCAGTGCTACCCGGGGGGCACCCCAAGAGACCCAGTACTTC. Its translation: CSATRGAPQETQYF.

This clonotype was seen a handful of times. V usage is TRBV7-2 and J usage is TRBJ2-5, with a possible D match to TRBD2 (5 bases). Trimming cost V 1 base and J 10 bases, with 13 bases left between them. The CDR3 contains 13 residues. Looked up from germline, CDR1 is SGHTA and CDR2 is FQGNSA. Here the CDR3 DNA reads TGTGCCAGCAGCTTAGTCGGAGGCCTCGGCCAGTACTTC. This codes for CASSLVGGLGQYF.

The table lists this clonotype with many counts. For the CDR3, the DNA is TGTGCCAGCAGGCGAGGGGGAGGCTACACCTTC. It codes for CASRRGGGYTF. The chain has TRBV2 and TRBJ1-2, with D maybe TRBD1 (6 bases). This CDR3 is built from 11 residues. CDR1 and CDR2 (germline): SNHLY, FYNNEI. V lost 6 bases, J lost 8 bases, and 10 bases lay in between.

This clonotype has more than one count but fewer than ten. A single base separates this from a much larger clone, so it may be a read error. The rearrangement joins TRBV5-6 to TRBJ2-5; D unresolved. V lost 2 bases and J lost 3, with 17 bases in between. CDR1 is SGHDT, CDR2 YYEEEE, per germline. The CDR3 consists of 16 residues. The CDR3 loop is CASSFPGTSTEETQYF. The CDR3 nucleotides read TGTGCCAGCAGCTTCCCTGGTACAAGCACAGAAGAGACCCAGTACTTC.

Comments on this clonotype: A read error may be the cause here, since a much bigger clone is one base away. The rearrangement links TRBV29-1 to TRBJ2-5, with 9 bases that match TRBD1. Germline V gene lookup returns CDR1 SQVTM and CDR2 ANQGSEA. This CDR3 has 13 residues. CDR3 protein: CSVGDRAQGTQYF. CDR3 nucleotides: TGCAGCGTTGGGGACAGGGCCCAAGGGACCCAGTACTTC.

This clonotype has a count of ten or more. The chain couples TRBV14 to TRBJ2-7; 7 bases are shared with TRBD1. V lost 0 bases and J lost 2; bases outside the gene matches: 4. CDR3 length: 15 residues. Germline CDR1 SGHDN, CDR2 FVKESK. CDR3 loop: CASSQDSGQAYEQYF. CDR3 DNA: TGTGCCAGCAGCCAAGACTCTGGACAGGCCTACGAGCAGTACTTC.